This T cell receptor beta chain came from a study of cytomegalovirus exposure and HLA in healthy donors. Study outcomes and limitations: Later analysis demonstrated an association between a missense DCLRE1C variant and TCR beta V- and J-gene trimming.

The CDR3 has 16 amino acids. Trimming took off 1 base at V and 2 bases at J, with 11 bases between the two ends. The V gene's germline CDR1 is ENHRY and CDR2 SYGVKD. This clone was seen at least ten times. What it recognizes is unknown. 13 Jbeta primers and 60 Vbeta primers were used for the PCR. TCRdb keeps only in-frame clones here, not all; method: immunoSEQ multiplex PCR. The table shows about 150,000 clones, with roughly 80% occurring only once. Material: PBMCs. The V and J genes are TRBV10-3 and TRBJ1-4, with D perhaps TRBD1 (5 bases). The TCR comes from a man aged 35 to 55 in good health and CMV-seronegative. The CDR3 bases are TGTGCCATCAGTGAGTTTCGGGGGACTACTAATGAAAAACTGTTTTTT. Its protein product is CAISEFRGTTNEKLFF.